This T cell receptor (beta chain) was observed in a study of siplizumab effects on memory and regulatory T cells. As concerns this clone: The antigen is unknown.

The length of the CDR3 is 17 residues. Study-wide results and limits: Proliferating siplizumab-cultured Tregs lacked confirmed suppressive function. The study found that mappable alloreactive CD4+ clones averaged about 70% Treg-derived with siplizumab and over 25% in controls.

The method was immunoSEQ multiplex PCR; TCRdb's version includes in-frame clones alone and lacks a portion of them. The table has over 85,000 clones, 90% to 95% seen once. The chain joins TRBV21-1 to TRBJ1-5; the table assigns TRBD1, which was not confirmed against the DNA. TRBV21-1 is annotated as a pseudogene. The source is a human donor in good health. Input material: CD8+ T cells sorted from blood. CDR3 in amino acids: CASSRQGGIRVNQPQHF. The CDR3 DNA is TGTGCCAGCAGCCGCCAGGGGGGCATTAGGGTCAATCAGCCCCAGCATTTT.